One T cell receptor beta chain is described in this entry. Method: immunoSEQ multiplex PCR; TCRdb's copy keeps in-frame clones and lacks some. Here the sample spans 71,000 or so clones, about 84% being singletons. The sample comes from a study of OX40 agonist ivuxolimab in advanced cancers. Trimming removed 10 bases from V and 4 bases from J, with 11 bases in between. Germline-derived CDR1 and CDR2 are MDHEN and SYDVKM. The CDR3 length is 13 residues. The sample was CD4+ or CD8+ T cells sorted from blood, taken in a trial of the OX40 agonist ivuxolimab. The origin of this receptor is an adult with an advanced solid tumor such as melanoma, head and neck, liver or kidney cancer. This chain uses TRBV28 with TRBJ1-6; weak D call: TRBD1 (5 bases). Here the CDR3 reads CATTRQYNSPLHF. DNA of the CDR3: TGTGCCACTACCCGACAGTATAATTCACCCCTCCACTTT.